These T cell receptor beta chains were read from a single sample in a study of blood T cell repertoires in COVID-19. Produced via immunoSEQ multiplex PCR; TCRdb's table is partial and in-frame only. The sample holds roughly 340,000 clones; 88% are singletons and the top ten take approximately 7.3%. Material for sequencing was peripheral blood. These receptors all stem from a woman aged 70-85 years with COVID-19, enrolled during active disease. CDR3s include the opening cysteine and the closing phenylalanine or tryptophan. The D gene is left open where the match is weak. Size values are once, few and many counts, or a class for expanded clones, and some rows have none.

clone size	D gene	J gene	V gene	CDR3 protein	CDR3 DNA
few	NA	TRBJ1-2	TRBV5-1	CASSLKGFYGYTF	TGCGCCAGCAGCTTGAAGGGGTTCTATGGCTACACCTTC
NA	NA	TRBJ1-1	TRBV6-1	CASSEAWGLTTEAFF	TGTGCCAGCAGTGAAGCGTGGGGACTCACGACTGAAGCTTTCTTT
NA	NA	TRBJ1-3	TRBV28	CASSLPGDGNTIYF	TGTGCCAGCAGTTTACCAGGGGATGGAAACACCATATATTTT
once	NA	TRBJ1-2	TRBV5-1	CASSLSGPTGYGYTF	TGCGCCAGCAGCTTGTCAGGGCCTACTGGGTATGGCTACACCTTC
NA	NA	TRBJ1-1	TRBV7-8	CASSPSGFSEAFF	TGTGCCAGCAGCCCATCGGGGTTTAGTGAAGCTTTCTTT
NA	NA	TRBJ1-1	TRBV19	CASSAYRNTEAFF	TGTGCCAGTAGTGCCTACAGGAACACTGAAGCTTTCTTT
NA	NA	TRBJ1-2	TRBV3-1/TRBV3-2	CASSQDATGSNYGYTF	TGTGCCAGCAGCCAAGACGCGACAGGAAGTAACTATGGCTACACCTTC
NA	TRBD1	TRBJ2-5	TRBV2	CASSGQGLVEETQYF	TGTGCCAGCAGTGGACAGGGGCTAGTGGAAGAGACCCAGTACTTC
once	TRBD1	TRBJ1-1	TRBV7-8	CASSLVATGYTEAFF	TGTGCCAGCAGCTTAGTGGCGACAGGGTACACTGAAGCTTTCTTT
NA	TRBD2	TRBJ2-1	TRBV9	CASSPRTSGDLSYNEQFF	TGTGCCAGCAGCCCCCGGACTAGCGGGGATCTGTCCTACAATGAGCAGTTCTTC
NA	TRBD2	TRBJ2-5	TRBV19	CASSPVLAGMETQYF	TGTGCCAGTAGCCCCGTGCTAGCGGGGATGGAGACCCAGTACTTC
NA	NA	TRBJ2-3	TRBV24-1	CATSDWRSTDTQYF	TGTGCCACCAGTGATTGGCGGAGCACAGATACGCAGTATTTT
NA	NA	TRBJ1-1	TRBV5-4	CASSWGGFSNTEAFF	TGTGCCAGCAGCTGGGGGGGGTTCAGCAACACTGAAGCTTTCTTT
once	NA	TRBJ2-6	TRBV30	CACISGANVLTF	TGTGCCTGCATCTCTGGGGCCAACGTCCTGACTTTC
NA	NA	TRBJ2-1	TRBV2	CASSENGPYNEQFF	TGTGCCAGCAGTGAAAATGGGCCGTACAATGAGCAGTTCTTC
NA	NA	TRBJ1-2	TRBV20-1	CSASEVRGYGYTF	TGCAGTGCTAGTGAGGTCCGGGGCTATGGCTACACCTTC
NA	NA	TRBJ2-7	TRBV9	CASSVTANSYEQYF	TGTGCCAGCAGCGTCACAGCTAACTCCTACGAGCAGTACTTC
NA	TRBD1	TRBJ1-1	TRBV10-3	CAISSQGWNTEAFF	TGTGCCATCAGCTCACAGGGGTGGAACACTGAAGCTTTCTTT
NA	NA	TRBJ1-1	TRBV10-3	CAISERGDTGYTEAFF	TGTGCCATCAGTGAAAGAGGGGATACAGGGTACACTGAAGCTTTCTTT
NA	NA	TRBJ2-1	TRBV24-1	CATSDSNRGSARNEQFF	TGTGCCACCAGTGATTCTAACCGGGGGTCGGCACGCAATGAGCAGTTCTTC
NA	TRBD1	TRBJ2-7	TRBV7-9	CASSPLQGASYEQYF	TGTGCCAGCAGCCCTTTACAGGGGGCCTCCTACGAGCAGTACTTC
few	TRBD1	TRBJ1-1	TRBV4-1	CASSQEWGTGTDFRVGEAFF	TGCGCCAGCAGCCAAGAATGGGGTACCGGGACAGATTTTAGGGTTGGTGAAGCTTTCTTT
NA	TRBD1	TRBJ1-6	TRBV4-3	CASSQDPPGGGNSPLHF	TGCGCCAGCAGCCAAGATCCGCCAGGGGGCGGTAATTCACCCCTCCACTTT
NA	NA	TRBJ1-2	TRBV28	CASSFKGVGGARDYGYTF	TGTGCCAGCAGTTTTAAGGGTGTAGGGGGGGCGCGGGACTATGGCTACACCTTC
NA	NA	TRBJ1-3	TRBV5-1	CASSLSPSGAGNTIYF	TGCGCCAGCAGCTTGTCTCCATCGGGGGCTGGAAACACCATATATTTT
once	TRBD2	TRBJ2-7	TRBV5-1	CASSLASGLAGTSYEQYF	TGCGCCAGCAGCTTGGCGTCGGGACTAGCGGGGACCTCCTACGAGCAGTACTTC
NA	TRBD1	TRBJ1-2	TRBV6-5	CASSWGQVDYGYTF	TGTGCCAGCAGTTGGGGACAGGTAGACTATGGCTACACCTTC
NA	NA	TRBJ1-1	TRBV7-9	CASSPEGRPEAFF	TGTGCCAGCAGCCCCGAGGGGAGGCCTGAAGCTTTCTTT
NA	TRBD2	TRBJ2-5	TRBV7-2	CASSLEASGGAETQYF	TGTGCCAGCAGCTTAGAAGCTAGCGGGGGGGCGGAGACCCAGTACTTC
NA	NA	TRBJ1-2	TRBV21-1	CASSKGWGDRYGYTF	TGTGCCAGCAGCAAAGGTTGGGGAGATAGGTATGGCTACACCTTC
few	TRBD1	TRBJ2-7	TRBV5-1	CASRRDRATYEQYF	TGCGCCAGCAGAAGGGACAGGGCTACCTACGAGCAGTACTTC
NA	NA	TRBJ1-3	TRBV9	CASSETGLGNTIYF	TGTGCCAGCAGCGAAACAGGGTTAGGAAACACCATATATTTT
NA	TRBD1	TRBJ1-2	TRBV3-1/TRBV3-2	CASSPGQGAGYGYTF	TGTGCCAGCAGCCCAGGACAGGGGGCAGGCTATGGCTACACCTTC
NA	NA	TRBJ1-6	TRBV7-9	CASSLTTGQGNSPLHF	TGTGCCAGCAGCCTGACGACCGGGCAGGGGAATTCACCCCTCCACTTT
NA	NA	TRBJ1-5	TRBV18	CASSRDNNQPQHF	TGTGCCAGCTCAAGGGACAACAATCAGCCCCAGCATTTT
NA	NA	TRBJ1-1	TRBV5-8	CASSFQGNTEAFF	TGTGCCAGCAGCTTCCAGGGGAACACTGAAGCTTTCTTT
once	NA	TRBJ2-7	TRBV19	CASSHAYFYEQYF	TGTGCCAGTAGTCACGCCTACTTCTACGAGCAGTACTTC
NA	NA	TRBJ2-2	TRBV5-4	CASSLGGGAQTGELFF	TGTGCCAGCAGCTTGGGAGGCGGGGCGCAAACCGGGGAGCTGTTTTTT
few	NA	TRBJ1-1	TRBV27	CASSLGQNTEAFF	TGTGCCAGCAGTTTGGGACAGAACACTGAAGCTTTCTTT
once	NA	TRBJ2-3	TRBV27	CASSWTTTDTQYF	TGTGCCAGCAGTTGGACTACCACAGATACGCAGTATTTT
NA	NA	TRBJ2-1	TRBV29-1	CSAGGGHEQFF	TGCAGCGCAGGGGGGGGCCATGAGCAGTTCTTC
NA	TRBD1	TRBJ1-1	TRBV7-2	CASSARQGRNTEAFF	TGTGCCAGCAGCGCGAGACAGGGGCGGAACACTGAAGCTTTCTTT
NA	TRBD1	TRBJ1-2	TRBV18	CASSPLPTGAINYGYTF	TGTGCCAGCTCACCACTTCCGACAGGGGCGATTAACTATGGCTACACCTTC
NA	TRBD1	TRBJ2-3	TRBV19	CASSPGQEGTDTQYF	TGTGCCAGTAGTCCCGGACAGGAGGGCACAGATACGCAGTATTTT
NA	NA	TRBJ1-2	TRBV30	CAWSPRRGFGYGYTF	TGTGCCTGGAGTCCCCGCAGGGGTTTCGGCTATGGCTACACCTTC
NA	NA	TRBJ1-1	TRBV28	CASTYFRDTEAFF	TGTGCCAGCACCTACTTCAGGGACACTGAAGCTTTCTTT
NA	TRBD1	TRBJ2-7	TRBV29-1	CSPRTGEGEQYF	TGCAGCCCTCGGACAGGGGAGGGCGAGCAGTACTTC
few	NA	TRBJ2-7	TRBV6-5	CASSYSSGRSEQYF	TGTGCCAGCAGTTACTCGAGTGGCAGGTCCGAGCAGTACTTC
NA	NA	TRBJ1-2	TRBV3-1/TRBV3-2	CASSQDPTGSGYGYTF	TGTGCCAGCAGCCAAGATCCGACGGGAAGCGGCTATGGCTACACCTTC
NA	NA	TRBJ1-6	TRBV6-5	CASSYSRGKNSPLHF	TGTGCCAGCAGTTACTCTCGGGGTAAAAATTCACCCCTCCACTTT
NA	TRBD1	TRBJ1-2	TRBV5-6	CASSARDSLLYGYTF	TGTGCCAGCAGCGCAAGGGACAGTTTACTTTATGGCTACACCTTC